This T cell receptor (beta chain) was recorded in a study of blood T cell repertoires in COVID-19. Overall study: The United States, Italy and Spain supplied acute and convalescent COVID-19 samples. T cells, B-cell-depleted T cells, or PBMCs provided the cDNA or gDNA that served as material.

Original analysis: Estimation of nucleated cell counts relied on the amplification of reference gene primers. Repertoires were generated with immunoSEQ multiplex PCR, while TCRdb's copy carries only in-frame clones and drops some. For V, J and clone size, that table is used; D and trimming come from the DNA. This sample yields 60,000 to 70,000 clones, of which about three quarters are seen a single time; 15% to 19% belongs to the top ten. Germline V gives CDR1 LGHNA, CDR2 YSLEER. V gave up 1 base and J gave up 5 bases; unmatched junction bases: 4. This CDR3 comprises 14 residues. This TCR derives from a man older than 75 with acute or convalescent COVID-19. V usage is TRBV4-3 and J usage is TRBJ2-5; 7 bases agree with TRBD1. Sequenced material: peripheral blood. The CDR3 DNA sequence: TGCGCCAGCAGCCAAGGACAGGGTAGCGAGACCCAGTACTTC. Amino acid sequence: CASSQGQGSETQYF.